The present TCR beta chain was sequenced within a study of Graves' ophthalmopathy and Graves' hyperthyroidism. The CDR3 has 16 amino acids. Germline V gene data show CDR1 as ENHRY and CDR2 as SYGVKD. Trimming cost V 6 bases and J 0 bases; bases outside gene matches: 6. Amplification targeted the TCR beta CDR3 regions, with RNA transcripts as the source material. An initial RT-PCR round employing HTBI primers preceded a second-round multiplex PCR. In TCRdb, the multiplex PCR reads were re-called with MiXCR into one record per CDR3 protein. The sample carries about 740,000 distinct CDR3 sequences, around 40% recorded once. Concerning this clonotype: Its cognate antigen is unknown.

Study conclusions and caveats: Clonotypes were expanded in thyroid at above 0.001 frequency, and most also appeared in blood.

Sample: peripheral blood. This sequence joins TRBV10-3 and TRBJ2-7, with 12 bases fitting TRBD1. The sequence was obtained from an adult man with Graves' ophthalmopathy. CDR3 sequence reads: CAIRLGQGASSYEQYF. CDR3 nucleotides: TGTGCCATCAGATTGGGACAGGGGGCGAGCTCCTACGAGCAGTACTTC.